The 27 T cell receptor beta chains below all came from one sample that was sequenced in a study of Siglec-9 on CD8 T cells in melanoma. The repertoire was sequenced with immunoSEQ multiplex PCR; TCRdb's copy has only in-frame clones and lacks some. This sample has about 33,000 clones, with about 86% found just once. The sequenced material came from Siglec-9- CD8+ T cells sorted from blood. These receptor sequences come from a human donor in good health.

This chain connects TRBV14 to TRBJ2-1; 9 positions match TRBD2. This CDR3 contains 20 residues. The V gene end was trimmed by 4 bases and the J gene end by 3 bases; junction bases not matched to a gene: 19. CDR1 SGHDN and CDR2 FVKESK come from the germline V gene. Here the CDR3 reads CASSRPDSRDSGGIYNEQFF. CDR3 bases: TGTGCCAGCAGCCGACCGGACAGCCGCGATAGCGGGGGCATCTACAATGAGCAGTTCTTC.

The CDR3 DNA sequence: TGTGCCAGCAGCGGATACTCTGCAGGGACTGGGGCCAACGTCCTGACTTTC. This translates into CASSGYSAGTGANVLTF. The V gene is TRBV11-2, the J gene TRBJ2-6; possible D gene TRBD1, 5 bases. The CDR3 extends over 17 amino acids. The germline gives CDR1 SGHAT, CDR2 FQNNGV. V was pared by 5 bases and J by 2 bases, with 16 bases between. The whole variable domain, filled in from reference TRBV11-2 and TRBJ2-6, reads EAGVAQSPRYKIIEKRQSVAFWCNPISGHATLYWYQQILGQGPKLLIQFQNNGVVDDSQLPKDRFSAERLKGVDSTLKIQPAKLEDSAVYLCASSGYSAGTGANVLTFGAGSRLTVL.

This clone came up once. The gene calls are TRBV5-1 and TRBJ2-1; 7 positions agree with TRBD1. Germline CDR1 is SGHRS and CDR2 is YFSETQ. The CDR3 runs to 15 residues. With 4 bases clipped from V and 3 bases from J, the junction kept 7 bases outside the gene matches. The CDR3: CASSIDRAVYNEQFF. The CDR3 nucleotides read TGCGCCAGCAGCATAGACAGGGCGGTCTACAATGAGCAGTTCTTC.

The V call is TRBV19, the J call TRBJ2-1; 10 bases line up with TRBD1. Germline V gene data show CDR1 as LNHDA and CDR2 as SQIVND (reference sequence). Trimming at V came to 5 bases and at J to 5 bases, leaving 3 bases not matched to a gene. This CDR3 region has 14 residues. The CDR3 nucleotides read TGTGCCAGTAGTTTCGGGACAGGGGACAATGAGCAGTTCTTC. This sequence encodes CASSFGTGDNEQFF.

V usage is TRBV7-9 and J usage is TRBJ2-7; D possibly matches TRBD1 or TRBD2 (6 bases each). The germline V gene encodes CDR1 SEHNR and CDR2 FQNEAQ (reference sequence). This CDR3 is built from 15 residues. The germline V and J ends were trimmed by 3 bases and 4 bases, with 16 bases remaining between them. The DNA for the CDR3 is TGTGCCAGCAGCTTTATGGGGGGCAGTTCGTACGAGCAGTACTTC. Residues: CASSFMGGSSYEQYF. Based on the CDR3 plus reference TRBV7-9 and TRBJ2-7, the full variable domain is DTGVSQNPRHKITKRGQNVTFRCDPISEHNRLYWYRQTLGQGPEFLTYFQNEAQLEKSRLLSDRFSAERPKGSFSTLEIQRTEQGDSAMYLCASSFMGGSSYEQYFGPGTRLTVT.

The CDR3 coding sequence is TGTGCCAGCAGCGTAGTAGTAGTCTCTGTTTGGGACTTAAGGATCTATGAGCAGTTCTTC. Its translation is CASSVVVVSVWDLRIYEQFF. This chain links TRBV9 with TRBJ2-1; weak D call: TRBD2 (6 bases). Germline CDR1 reads SGDLS; CDR2 reads YYNGEE. The V end lost 0 bases, the J end lost 8 bases, and 30 bases lay between the germline ends. This CDR3 comprises 20 residues.

The chain combines TRBV5-1 with TRBJ2-5; no clear D. There are 16 residues in the CDR3. The germline V gene encodes CDR1 SGHRS and CDR2 YFSETQ. The ends were cut back, 0 bases at V and 2 bases at J, with 14 bases in the middle. CDR3 residues: CASSLAQALGQETQYF. DNA of the CDR3: TGCGCCAGCAGCTTGGCTCAGGCCTTGGGGCAAGAGACCCAGTACTTC.

The chain is built from TRBV6-1 and TRBJ2-2; tentative D call: TRBD2 (7 bases). V was clipped by 7 bases and J by 3 bases, with 12 bases between them. The CDR3 covers 14 residues. Germline CDR1 MNHNS, CDR2 SASEGT. CDR3 sequence: CASKGGVDTGELFF. In DNA, the CDR3 is TGTGCCAGCAAAGGGGGGGTCGACACCGGGGAGCTGTTTTTT.

V and J are TRBV5-1 and TRBJ2-1, with 15 bases matching TRBD2. CDR3 length: 19 amino acids. Trimming at V came to 4 bases and at J to 9 bases, leaving 17 bases not matched to a gene. The germline CDR1 and CDR2 sequences are SGHRS and YFSETQ. The CDR3 spells CASSPRTSGRASIASEQFF. CDR3 sequence (DNA): TGCGCCAGCAGCCCTAGGACTAGCGGGAGGGCCTCTATTGCGAGTGAGCAGTTCTTC. The whole variable domain, remainder taken from reference TRBV5-1 and TRBJ2-1, is KAGVTQTPRYLIKTRGQQVTLSCSPISGHRSVSWYQQTPGQGLQFLFEYFSETQRNKGNFPGRFSGRQFSNSRSEMNVSTLELGDSALYLCASSPRTSGRASIASEQFFGPGTRLTVL.

The chain links TRBV2 to TRBJ1-3, with no clear D. In germline, CDR1 is SNHLY, CDR2 FYNNEI. Trimming took 6 bases from V and 1 from J, leaving 13 bases between them. The CDR3 is made up of 15 amino acids. The DNA for the CDR3 is TGTGCCAGCAGCGAGACCGTCTTTTCTGGAAACACCATATATTTT. It yields the protein CASSETVFSGNTIYF.

This clone was found a few times. The V call is TRBV27, the J call TRBJ1-6, with 7 nucleotides matching TRBD1. Losses at the gene ends were 5 bases for V and 6 bases for J; bases not matched to a gene: 4. Germline CDR1 MNHEY, CDR2 SMNVEV (reference sequence). The CDR3 runs 14 residues. The CDR3 spells CASSNRGGNSPLHF. For the CDR3, the DNA is TGTGCCAGCAGTAACAGGGGCGGTAATTCACCCCTCCACTTT.

The rearrangement uses TRBV11-2 and TRBJ2-7; TRBD2 matches at 10 bases. V lost 2 bases, J lost 2 bases, and 3 bases stayed unmatched. Germline CDR1 and CDR2: SGHAT and FQNNGV. The CDR3 contains 15 residues. CDR3 in amino acids: CASSLSSGGPYEQYF. The CDR3 DNA sequence: TGTGCCAGCAGCTTATCTAGCGGGGGCCCCTACGAGCAGTACTTC.

The rearrangement joins TRBV5-1 to TRBJ2-1; D not resolved. The CDR3 covers 13 residues. The ends were cut back, 0 bases at V and 6 bases at J, with 7 bases in the middle. The germline V gene encodes CDR1 SGHRS and CDR2 YFSETQ. This CDR3 is CASSLGSPNEQFF. The CDR3 bases are TGCGCCAGCAGCTTGGGTAGCCCCAATGAGCAGTTCTTC.

V gene TRBV29-1 combines with J gene TRBJ2-3; D call uncertain. V gave up 7 bases and J gave up 0 bases, with 8 bases separating them. The CDR3 runs 12 residues. Germline lookup yields CDR1 SQVTM and CDR2 ANQGSEA. The CDR3 is CSAETSTDTQYF. In DNA, the CDR3 is TGCAGCGCAGAAACTAGCACAGATACGCAGTATTTT.

This clone was recorded a few times. The chain recombines TRBV5-6 with TRBJ1-1; TRBD1 agrees at 8 bases. The germline V gene encodes CDR1 SGHDT and CDR2 YYEEEE. The CDR3 loop spans 14 amino acids. Trimming cost V 3 bases and J 1 base; bases outside gene matches: 2. Here the CDR3 reads CASSYDRGNTEAFF. CDR3 bases: TGTGCCAGCAGCTACGACAGGGGGAACACTGAAGCTTTCTTT.

The chain is built from TRBV10-1 and TRBJ2-7; 13 bases match TRBD2. Germline V CDR1 and CDR2: WNHNN, SYGVQD (reference sequence). Trimming cost V 2 bases and J 3 bases; bases outside gene matches: 1. The CDR3 length is 15 residues. In DNA form, the CDR3 reads TGCGCCAGCAGTGAGGGACTAGCGGGAGACTACGAGCAGTACTTC. Protein product: CASSEGLAGDYEQYF.

This clone appeared once. This chain connects TRBV5-6 to TRBJ1-2, with D maybe TRBD1 (5 bases). Germline V gives CDR1 SGHDT, CDR2 YYEEEE. V lost 4 bases and J 7 bases, leaving 20 bases between the germline ends. This CDR3 region has 15 residues. The CDR3 region is CASSNRDYLMGGYTF. CDR3 DNA: TGTGCCAGCAGCAATAGGGACTACTTAATGGGTGGCTACACCTTC.

In its sample, this clone was seen once. The rearrangement uses TRBV16 and TRBJ1-2; no clear D. V was trimmed by 0 bases and J by 6 bases, leaving 11 bases between them. The CDR3 has 14 amino acids. The germline V gene encodes CDR1 KGHSY and CDR2 FQNENV. The CDR3: CASSQSMGGNGYTF. For the CDR3, the DNA is TGTGCCAGCAGCCAATCAATGGGAGGTAATGGCTACACCTTC.

The rearrangement joins TRBV27 to TRBJ2-2; 7 nucleotides align to TRBD1. Germline V gene sequence: CDR1 MNHEY, CDR2 SMNVEV (reference sequence). The CDR3 is made up of 14 amino acids. V gave up 3 bases and J gave up 4 bases; unmatched junction bases: 2. CDR3 loop: CASSLTGTTGELFF. CDR3 sequence (DNA): TGTGCCAGCAGTTTGACAGGGACCACCGGGGAGCTGTTTTTT.

CDR3 sequence reads: CASSYGTGAGNTIYF. DNA of the CDR3: TGTGCCAGCAGTTACGGGACAGGGGCTGGAAACACCATATATTTT. The chain is built from TRBV27 and TRBJ1-3; 10 bases align to TRBD1. V trimming: 4 bases; J trimming: 2 bases; junction bases outside the gene matches: 2. The CDR3 has 15 amino acids. The germline V gene encodes CDR1 MNHEY and CDR2 SMNVEV (reference sequence).

V usage is TRBV19 and J usage is TRBJ1-4; D uncertain. There are 12 residues in the CDR3. V was clipped by 7 bases and J by 8 bases, with 11 bases between them. Germline CDR1 LNHDA, CDR2 SQIVND (reference sequence). The CDR3 region is CASTAQEEKLFF. As DNA, the CDR3 is TGTGCCAGTACCGCCCAGGAAGAAAAACTGTTTTTT.

This clone has just one count. The CDR3 DNA sequence: TGTGCCAGCAGCCACCGGGACGCTAACACTGAAGCTTTCTTT. Amino acid sequence: CASSHRDANTEAFF. V usage is TRBV5-8 and J usage is TRBJ1-1, with a tentative D call TRBD1 (5 bases). The germline V gene has CDR1 SGHTS and CDR2 YDEGEE. Trimming shortened V by 4 bases and J by 2 bases, and 12 bases separated the two germline ends. The CDR3 contains 14 residues. The full variable domain, completed using reference TRBV5-8 and TRBJ1-1, is EAGVTQSPTHLIKTRGQQATLRCSPISGHTSVYWYQQALGLGLQFLLWYDEGEERNRGNFPPRFSGRQFPNYSSELNVNALELEDSALYLCASSHRDANTEAFFGQGTRLTVV.

This clone appeared a few times. The V gene is TRBV28, the J gene TRBJ1-1, with D maybe TRBD1 (6 bases). Germline V gene data show CDR1 as MDHEN and CDR2 as SYDVKM. The CDR3 runs 13 residues. V was trimmed by 7 bases and J by 5 bases, leaving 14 bases between them. CDR3 region: CASKGVGRTEAFF. Written as DNA, the CDR3 is TGTGCCAGCAAGGGGGTAGGTAGGACTGAAGCTTTCTTT. Looking up the rest from reference TRBV28 and TRBJ1-1 gives the full variable domain: DVKVTQSSRYLVKRTGEKVFLECVQDMDHENMFWYRQDPGLGLRLIYFSYDVKMKEKGDIPEGYSVSREKKERFSLILESASTNQTSMYLCASKGVGRTEAFFGQGTRLTVV.

The gene calls are TRBV30 and TRBJ2-3; TRBD1 might be the D (5 bases). V dropped 0 bases and J dropped 2 bases, with 12 bases sitting between them. The CDR3 contains 15 residues. Germline CDR1 and CDR2: GTSNPN and SVGIG (reference sequence). As DNA, the CDR3 is TGTGCCTGGAGTGTGCAGGGTGTAGACACAGATACGCAGTATTTT. The encoded protein is CAWSVQGVDTDTQYF.

This chain uses TRBV27 with TRBJ1-1; TRBD1 agrees at 8 bases. This CDR3 has 15 amino acids. Per germline, CDR1 MNHEY and CDR2 SMNVEV (reference sequence). The J segment lost 1 base and the V segment lost 1 base, leaving 2 bases of the junction unmatched. Here the CDR3 DNA reads TGTGCCAGCAGTTTATTGGGGACAGGGAACACTGAAGCTTTCTTT. It yields the protein CASSLLGTGNTEAFF.

V is TRBV30 and J is TRBJ2-1, with 9 bases lining up with TRBD2. Germline-derived CDR1 and CDR2 are GTSNPN and SVGIG (reference sequence). V lost 5 bases, J lost 7 bases, and 6 bases stayed unmatched. CDR3 size: 13 residues. CDR3 bases: TGTGCCTGGGAGGGCGGGAGGGGGAATGAGCAGTTCTTC. Protein product: CAWEGGRGNEQFF.

J is TRBJ1-2 and V is TRBV19; D unclear. CDR3 length: 15 residues. Trimming stripped 1 base from V and 3 bases from J, with 12 bases between. Germline-derived CDR1 and CDR2 are LNHDA and SQIVND (reference sequence). CDR3 in DNA: TGTGCCAGTAGTATAGTATGGGAGTTGGACTATGGCTACACCTTC. Its protein product is CASSIVWELDYGYTF.